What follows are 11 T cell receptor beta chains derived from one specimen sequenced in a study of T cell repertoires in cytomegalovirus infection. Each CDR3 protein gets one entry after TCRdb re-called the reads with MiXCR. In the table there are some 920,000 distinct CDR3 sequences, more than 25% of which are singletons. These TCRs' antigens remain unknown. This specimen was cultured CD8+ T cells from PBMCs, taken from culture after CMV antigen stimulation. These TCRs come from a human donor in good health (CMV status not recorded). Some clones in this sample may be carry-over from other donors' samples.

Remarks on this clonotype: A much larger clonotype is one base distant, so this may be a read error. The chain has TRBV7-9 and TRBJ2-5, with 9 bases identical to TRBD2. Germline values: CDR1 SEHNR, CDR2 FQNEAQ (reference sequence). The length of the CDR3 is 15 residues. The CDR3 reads CANSFLAGTGETQYF. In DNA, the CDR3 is TGTGCCAACAGCTTCCTAGCGGGGACTGGAGAGACCCAGTACTTC.

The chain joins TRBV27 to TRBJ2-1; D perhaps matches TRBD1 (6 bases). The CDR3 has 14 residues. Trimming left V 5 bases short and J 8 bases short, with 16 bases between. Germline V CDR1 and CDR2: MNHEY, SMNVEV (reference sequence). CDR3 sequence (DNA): TGTGCCAGCAGTGGACCGGGACAATATGATGAGCAGTTCTTC. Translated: CASSGPGQYDEQFF.

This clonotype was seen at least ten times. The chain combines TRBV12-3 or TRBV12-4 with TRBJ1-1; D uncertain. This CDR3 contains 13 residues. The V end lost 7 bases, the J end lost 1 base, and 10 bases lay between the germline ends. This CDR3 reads CASTDETNTEAFF. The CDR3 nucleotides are TGTGCCAGCACCGACGAGACGAACACTGAAGCTTTCTTT.

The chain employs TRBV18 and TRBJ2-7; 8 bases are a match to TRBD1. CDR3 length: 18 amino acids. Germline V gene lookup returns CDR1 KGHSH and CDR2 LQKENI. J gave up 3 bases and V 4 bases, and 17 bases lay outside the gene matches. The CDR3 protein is CASSQIVDREGNLYEQYF. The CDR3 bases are TGTGCCAGCTCACAAATAGTGGACAGGGAAGGGAACCTCTACGAGCAGTACTTC.

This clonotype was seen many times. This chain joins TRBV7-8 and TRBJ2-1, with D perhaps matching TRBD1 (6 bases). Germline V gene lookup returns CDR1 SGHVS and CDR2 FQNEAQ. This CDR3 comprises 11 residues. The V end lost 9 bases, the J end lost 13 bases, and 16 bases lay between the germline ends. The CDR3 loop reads CASSAGAPQFF. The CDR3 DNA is TGTGCCAGTAGCGCAGGGGCCCCACAGTTCTTC.

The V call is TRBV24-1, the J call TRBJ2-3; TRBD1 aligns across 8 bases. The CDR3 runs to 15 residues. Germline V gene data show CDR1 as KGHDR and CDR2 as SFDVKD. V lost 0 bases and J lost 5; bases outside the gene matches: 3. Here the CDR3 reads CATSDLGTGGDTQYF. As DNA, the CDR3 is TGTGCCACCAGTGATTTGGGAACAGGGGGAGATACGCAGTATTTT.

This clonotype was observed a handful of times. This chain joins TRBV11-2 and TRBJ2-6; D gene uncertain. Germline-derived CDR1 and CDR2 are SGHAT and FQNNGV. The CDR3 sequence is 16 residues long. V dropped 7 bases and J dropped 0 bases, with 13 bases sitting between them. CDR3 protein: CASTRHAASGANVLTF. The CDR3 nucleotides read TGTGCCAGCACCCGACACGCTGCCTCTGGGGCCAACGTCCTGACTTTC.

CDR3 DNA: TGTGCCAGCAGCTTAGCGAATGGGGGCCCTAGGGAAAAACTGTTTTTT. It encodes CASSLANGGPREKLFF. This sequence joins TRBV7-8 and TRBJ1-4, with D perhaps matching TRBD1 (6 bases). The ends were cut back, 0 bases at V and 8 bases at J, with 16 bases in the middle. The CDR3 loop spans 16 amino acids. The germline V gene has CDR1 SGHVS and CDR2 FQNEAQ.

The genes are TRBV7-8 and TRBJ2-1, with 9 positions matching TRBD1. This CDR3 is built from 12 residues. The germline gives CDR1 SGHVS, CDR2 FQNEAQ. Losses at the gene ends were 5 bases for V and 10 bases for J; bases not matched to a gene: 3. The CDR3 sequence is CASSQDRGEQFF. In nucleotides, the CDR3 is TGTGCCAGCAGCCAGGACAGGGGCGAGCAGTTCTTC.

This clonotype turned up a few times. CDR3 bases: TGTGCAGGGACTCCCAGGGGGGAGCTGTTTTTT. As protein: CAGTPRGELFF. The chain has TRBV11-2 and TRBJ2-2, with D possibly matching TRBD2 (6 bases). The V gene's germline CDR1 is SGHAT and CDR2 FQNNGV. The CDR3 is made up of 11 amino acids.

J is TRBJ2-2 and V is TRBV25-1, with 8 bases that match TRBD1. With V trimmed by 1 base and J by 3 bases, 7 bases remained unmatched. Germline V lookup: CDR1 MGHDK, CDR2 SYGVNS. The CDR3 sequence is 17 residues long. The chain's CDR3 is CASSESRQGLYTGELFF. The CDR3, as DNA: TGTGCCAGCAGTGAATCAAGACAGGGGTTGTACACCGGGGAGCTGTTTTTT. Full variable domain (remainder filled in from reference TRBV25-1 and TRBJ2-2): EADIYQTPRYLVIGTGKKITLECSQTMGHDKMYWYQQDPGMELHLIHYSYGVNSTEKGDLSSESTVSRIRTEHFPLTLESARPSHTSQYLCASSESRQGLYTGELFFGEGSRLTVL.